This TCR beta chain was captured by sequencing in a study of blood T cell repertoires in COVID-19. Study-level background: Samples taken during acute and convalescent COVID-19 were collected in the United States, Italy and Spain. PBMCs, B-cell-depleted T cells, or T cells provided the cDNA or gDNA that made up the material.

Methods used by the authors: Estimates of nucleated cell counts were drawn from the amplification of reference gene primers. Generated by immunoSEQ multiplex PCR, the TCRdb table keeps only in-frame clones and is missing some. V, J and clone size are those of that table, while D and trimming were read from the DNA. The sample carries more than 95,000 clones, roughly nine tenths recorded once. The germline gives CDR1 SGHNT, CDR2 YENEEA. Trimming cost V 5 bases and J 4 bases, with 19 bases left between them. This CDR3 region has 16 residues. The TCR originated in a human donor in a cohort sampled during active COVID-19. Sequenced: peripheral blood. The chain couples TRBV11-3 to TRBJ2-3; possibly TRBD1 for D (6 bases). The CDR3 DNA reads TGTGCCAGCAGCCTTCGACAGGACCCTGGCGCAGATACGCAGTATTTT. Protein product: CASSLRQDPGADTQYF.